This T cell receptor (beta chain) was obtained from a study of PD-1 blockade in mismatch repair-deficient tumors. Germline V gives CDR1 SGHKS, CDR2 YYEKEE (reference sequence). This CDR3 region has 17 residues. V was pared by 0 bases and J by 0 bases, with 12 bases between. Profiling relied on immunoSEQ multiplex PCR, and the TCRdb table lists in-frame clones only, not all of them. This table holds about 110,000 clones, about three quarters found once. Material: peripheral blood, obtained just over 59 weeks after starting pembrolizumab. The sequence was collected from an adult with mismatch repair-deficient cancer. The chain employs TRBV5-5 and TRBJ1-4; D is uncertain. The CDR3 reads CASSLDPDPATNEKLFF. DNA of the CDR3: TGTGCCAGCAGCTTGGACCCTGACCCTGCAACTAATGAAAAACTGTTTTTT.